This T cell receptor (beta chain) was identified in a study of neurological immune-mediated disorders. Study background: Among roughly 35 multiple sclerosis patients, about 31 were relapsing-remitting and 3 were secondary progressive. Study results and limitations: None of the CDR3 amino acid sequences of expanded clones were shared across subjects, and this suggested private repertoires in all groups.

This clonotype was seen ten or more times. Its antigen is undetermined. Regarding time point: longitudinal time-point 3. Per germline, CDR1 SGHAT and CDR2 FQNNGV. This CDR3 contains 15 residues. The V gene lost 5 bases and the J gene lost 2 bases, with 15 bases spanning the gap. Synthesis of cDNA was carried out by template-switch 5'RACE. The reaction used 10-nucleotide random UMIs. Every sequencing run generated in excess of 160 million TCR-beta sequences. These sequences covered 15-18 subjects. TCRdb passed the 5' RACE reads through MiXCR, listing each CDR3 protein once. Of 84,000 or so distinct CDR3 sequences in the sample, about 4.5% were seen once.

This receptor was obtained from a woman aged 60-75 years with multiple sclerosis. The sample was PBMCs. The chain has TRBV11-2 and TRBJ2-5, with D perhaps TRBD1 or TRBD2 (6 bases each). The CDR3 loop reads CASSAAGQPQETQYF. For the CDR3, the DNA is TGTGCCAGCAGCGCGGCGGGACAACCACAAGAGACCCAGTACTTC.